Listed below are T cell receptor beta chains from one sample, sequenced in a study of blood T cell repertoires in COVID-19. Assay: immunoSEQ multiplex PCR; the TCRdb copy retains only in-frame clones and omits some. In the table there are over 90,000 clones, approximately 84% of which are singletons. Sequencing was performed on peripheral blood. These receptors originate from a human donor in a cohort sampled during active COVID-19. The CDR3 runs from the conserved cysteine through the conserved F or W. D genes are given only for firm matches. Size tells how often a clone was seen (once, few, many) or the class of an expanded clone, and some rows leave it out.

cdr3_aa	cdr3_nt	clone_size	v_call	j_call	d_call
CASSPSGNPNYNEQFF	TGTGCCAGCAGCCCTAGCGGGAACCCGAACTACAATGAGCAGTTCTTC	once	TRBV5-4	TRBJ2-1	TRBD2
CASSLVLTNEKLFF	TGTGCCAGCAGCTTAGTTCTAACTAATGAAAAACTGTTTTTT	few	TRBV11-2	TRBJ1-4	-
CASSLEGHRSTQYF	TGTGCCAGCAGCTTGGAGGGGCACAGATCCACCCAGTACTTC	-	TRBV5-6	TRBJ2-5	-
CSVEAGASDMPLETQYF	TGCAGCGTTGAAGCGGGAGCTAGCGATATGCCTTTAGAGACCCAGTACTTC	-	TRBV29-1	TRBJ2-5	-
CASSPTPSYEQYF	TGTGCCAGCAGCCCGACACCCTCCTACGAGCAGTACTTC	-	TRBV9	TRBJ2-7	-
CASSFRGSSYNSPLHF	TGTGCCAGCAGTTTTCGGGGGAGCTCCTATAATTCACCCCTCCACTTT	-	TRBV27	TRBJ1-6	-
CASVRTVNTGELFF	TGTGCCAGCGTCAGGACAGTAAACACCGGGGAGCTGTTTTTT	-	TRBV6-5	TRBJ2-2	-
CASSYRGSAYEQYF	TGTGCCAGCAGTTACAGGGGGTCAGCCTACGAGCAGTACTTC	-	TRBV6-2/TRBV6-3	TRBJ2-7	-
CASSLGRERSDTQYF	TGTGCCAGCAGCTTAGGGCGGGAGAGGTCGGATACGCAGTATTTT	-	TRBV11-3	TRBJ2-3	TRBD2
CASSETGNTEAFF	TGTGCCAGCAGCGAAACGGGGAACACTGAAGCTTTCTTT	-	TRBV5-6	TRBJ1-1	-
CASSLEVGQEAFF	TGTGCCAGCAGCTTAGAGGTGGGTCAGGAAGCTTTCTTT	few	TRBV7-3	TRBJ1-1	-
CASSLEAREIDTQYF	TGCGCCAGCAGCTTGGAGGCGCGGGAGATCGATACGCAGTATTTT	-	TRBV5-1	TRBJ2-3	TRBD2
CASSGDRDQETQYF	TGTGCCAGCAGTGGAGACAGGGACCAAGAGACCCAGTACTTC	-	TRBV28	TRBJ2-5	TRBD1
CASSMGAGLTDTQYF	TGTGCCAGTAGTATGGGGGCCGGACTCACAGATACGCAGTATTTT	-	TRBV19	TRBJ2-3	-
CASGDSGGAYNEQFF	TGTGCCAGCGGGGATTCAGGGGGCGCGTACAATGAGCAGTTCTTC	few	TRBV2	TRBJ2-1	TRBD1
CASRPAQRGNIQYF	TGTGCCAGCAGACCGGCGCAGCGGGGAAACATTCAGTACTTC	-	TRBV6-5	TRBJ2-4	TRBD2
CASSIGGANYGYTF	TGTGCCAGTAGTATCGGGGGAGCTAACTATGGCTACACCTTC	-	TRBV19	TRBJ1-2	-
CASSYSTGAPNTEAFF	TGTGCCAGCAGTTATTCTACGGGAGCCCCGAACACTGAAGCTTTCTTT	-	TRBV6-9	TRBJ1-1	-
CASSPPGVRFAKNIQYF	TGCGCCAGCAGCCCCCCGGGGGTCAGGTTCGCCAAAAACATTCAGTACTTC	once	TRBV4-1	TRBJ2-4	-
CASSLAGGYTGELFF	TGTGCCAGCAGTTTAGCGGGAGGTTACACCGGGGAGCTGTTTTTT	-	TRBV27	TRBJ2-2	TRBD2
CASSPKTGGEQYF	TGTGCCAGCTCACCCAAGACAGGGGGCGAGCAGTACTTC	-	TRBV18	TRBJ2-7	TRBD1
CASSAPGGLNYGYTF	TGTGCCAGCAGTGCCCCTGGGGGGTTGAACTATGGCTACACCTTC	-	TRBV28	TRBJ1-2	-
CASSPRGRDEQFF	TGTGCCAGCAGTCCTCGGGGAAGGGATGAGCAGTTCTTC	-	TRBV6-5	TRBJ2-1	-
CASSLNGQGNIQYF	TGCGCCAGCAGCCTAAACGGACAGGGGAACATTCAGTACTTC	-	TRBV5-1	TRBJ2-4	TRBD1
CASAGAGDGSPLHF	TGCGCCAGCGCTGGAGCAGGGGATGGTTCACCCCTCCACTTT	-	TRBV5-1	TRBJ1-6	-
CASSSRLAALLDTQYF	TGTGCCAGCAGCTCCCGACTAGCGGCACTATTAGATACGCAGTATTTT	-	TRBV7-8	TRBJ2-3	TRBD2
CASSPERTSGLSYNEQFF	TGTGCCAGCTCACCAGAACGGACTAGCGGACTCTCCTACAATGAGCAGTTCTTC	-	TRBV18	TRBJ2-1	TRBD2
CASSTRTGGGTEAFF	TGTGCCAGTAGTACCCGGACAGGGGGTGGCACTGAAGCTTTCTTT	-	TRBV19	TRBJ1-1	TRBD1
CASSQSTDTQYF	TGTGCCAGCAGCCAGAGCACAGATACGCAGTATTTT	-	TRBV5-4	TRBJ2-3	-
CASSFLGRDDNSPLHF	TGTGCCAGCAGCTTCTTGGGCAGAGACGATAATTCACCCCTCCACTTT	-	TRBV7-9	TRBJ1-6	-
CASSYELADTYEQYF	TGTGCCAGCAGTTACGAACTAGCGGATACTTACGAGCAGTACTTC	-	TRBV6-6	TRBJ2-7	TRBD2
CASSLSGTGGPTDTQYF	TGTGCCAGTAGTCTAAGCGGTACAGGGGGACCTACAGATACGCAGTATTTT	-	TRBV19	TRBJ2-3	TRBD1
CASSLEARGSNYGYTF	TGTGCCAGCAGCTTAGAGGCCAGGGGGTCTAACTATGGCTACACCTTC	-	TRBV7-8	TRBJ1-2	TRBD1
CASSEAQRGTGELFF	TGTGCCAGCAGTGAAGCCCAGCGGGGGACCGGGGAGCTGTTTTTT	-	TRBV2	TRBJ2-2	TRBD2
CASTPGQGVETQYF	TGTGCCAGCACCCCCGGACAGGGGGTAGAGACCCAGTACTTC	-	TRBV5-8	TRBJ2-5	TRBD1
CASSPGTGAEQYF	TGTGCCAGCAGCCCCGGGACAGGGGCCGAGCAGTACTTC	few	TRBV11-2	TRBJ2-7	TRBD1
CASRQGGYYNSPLHF	TGTGCCAGCAGGCAGGGCGGCTATTATAATTCACCCCTCCACTTT	-	TRBV27	TRBJ1-6	-
CASRDTINNQPQHF	TGTGCCAGTCGGGACACAATCAACAATCAGCCCCAGCATTTT	-	TRBV27	TRBJ1-5	-
CASSAGEGSPWNEQFF	TGCGCCAGCAGTGCGGGGGAAGGGTCCCCTTGGAATGAGCAGTTCTTC	-	TRBV10-2	TRBJ2-1	-
CASSNLNRNNEQFF	TGTGCCAGTAGTAATTTGAATAGAAACAATGAGCAGTTCTTC	-	TRBV19	TRBJ2-1	-
CASSLNRGYEQYF	TGTGCCAGCAGCTTAAACAGGGGCTACGAGCAGTACTTC	-	TRBV7-9	TRBJ2-7	TRBD1
CASREGIVNQPQHF	TGTGCCAGCAGGGAAGGAATAGTCAATCAGCCCCAGCATTTT	-	TRBV2	TRBJ1-5	-
CASSDSGTGREKLFF	TGTGCCAGCAGTGATTCGGGGACAGGGCGTGAAAAACTGTTTTTT	-	TRBV28	TRBJ1-4	TRBD1
CASSEYAGGSNSPLHF	TGTGCCAGCAGTGAATATGCAGGGGGCTCGAATTCACCCCTCCACTTT	-	TRBV25-1	TRBJ1-6	TRBD1
CASSTGGTPNEKLFF	TGTGCCAGCAGTACTGGGGGGACCCCAAATGAAAAACTGTTTTTT	-	TRBV27	TRBJ1-4	-
CASSLEQGARYEQYF	TGCGCCAGCAGCTTGGAACAGGGGGCTCGGTACGAGCAGTACTTC	-	TRBV5-1	TRBJ2-7	TRBD1
CASGWTGGNEKLFF	TGTGCCAGCGGGTGGACAGGGGGAAACGAAAAACTGTTTTTT	-	TRBV27	TRBJ1-4	TRBD1
CASGLGGTLGYEQYF	TGTGCCAGCGGACTTGGGGGGACTCTAGGTTACGAGCAGTACTTC	-	TRBV6-5	TRBJ2-7	-
CASSMKGRHTEAFF	TGTGCCAGTAGTATGAAGGGGCGGCACACTGAAGCTTTCTTT	-	TRBV19	TRBJ1-1	-
CAWSFEGAGGIGGYTF	TGTGCCTGGAGTTTCGAAGGGGCAGGGGGTATCGGTGGCTACACCTTC	-	TRBV30	TRBJ1-2	TRBD1
CASSWEIYEQYF	TGTGCCAGCAGTTGGGAGATCTACGAGCAGTACTTC	-	TRBV6-2/TRBV6-3	TRBJ2-7	-
CASSGGRTGDEKLFF	TGTGCCAGCAGTGGAGGTCGGACAGGGGATGAAAAACTGTTTTTT	-	TRBV2	TRBJ1-4	TRBD1
CASSSRTSGRVYNEQFF	TGTGCCAGCAGCTCTAGGACTAGCGGGAGGGTTTACAATGAGCAGTTCTTC	-	TRBV5-4	TRBJ2-1	TRBD2
CASSPLPIAGSAYEQYF	TGCGCCAGCAGTCCCCTGCCCATAGCGGGGTCAGCCTACGAGCAGTACTTC	-	TRBV10-1	TRBJ2-7	TRBD2